This entry lists 5 T cell receptor beta chains sequenced from one sample in a study of T-cell memory formation after mild COVID-19. From the 5' RACE reads, TCRdb called clonotypes with MiXCR, one entry per CDR3 protein. There are hundreds of thousands of distinct CDR3 sequences in the sample; less than 25% occur only once, and approximately 8.4% lies in the top ten. The material sequenced was PBMCs or a T cell subset sorted from them (not recorded which). Receptors were obtained from an adult woman who had mild COVID-19 (a few samples of this study predate the infection). Cell type and time point are not known.

The chain links TRBV11-2 to TRBJ1-6; D is possibly TRBD1 (5 bases). CDR1 SGHAT and CDR2 FQNNGV come from the germline V gene. The CDR3 sequence is 17 residues long. V shed 4 bases and J shed 9 bases, with 22 bases lying between them. The CDR3 is CASSSELGQIRRSPLHF. The CDR3 nucleotides are TGTGCCAGCAGCTCCGAGTTGGGGCAGATACGTCGTTCACCCCTCCACTTT.

This clonotype has more than one count but fewer than ten. V usage is TRBV12-3 or TRBV12-4 and J usage is TRBJ2-4; 9 nucleotides align to TRBD2. Losses at the gene ends were 3 bases for V and 13 bases for J; bases not matched to a gene: 4. The CDR3 covers 12 residues. CDR3 DNA: TGTGCCAGCAGTTTGCTAGCGGGGACACAGTACTTC. This sequence encodes CASSLLAGTQYF.

The chain links TRBV20-1 to TRBJ2-7; possibly TRBD1 or TRBD2 for D (6 bases each). V lost 3 bases and J lost 0, with 15 bases in between. The CDR3 length is 15 residues. From germline, CDR1 is DFQATT and CDR2 SNEGSKA (reference sequence). The CDR3 DNA is TGCAGTGCTAGGGAGGGGGTATCTAGCTCCTACGAGCAGTACTTC. The encoded protein is CSAREGVSSSYEQYF.

V usage is TRBV12-3 or TRBV12-4 and J usage is TRBJ1-3; unclear D gene. The CDR3 spans 12 residues. V lost 6 bases to trimming and J lost 4 bases, with 7 bases between them. CDR3 protein: CASSRAGNTIYF. CDR3 in DNA: TGTGCCAGCAGCCGAGCAGGAAACACCATATATTTT.

This clonotype has a handful of counts. V gene TRBV6-2 or TRBV6-3 combines with J gene TRBJ1-1, with TRBD1 matching 9 bases. The CDR3 has 15 amino acids. V shed 6 bases and J 2 bases; nucleotides not matched to a gene: 7. Germline V gene data show CDR1 as MNHEY and CDR2 as SVGEGT. The CDR3 nucleotides read TGTGCCAGCAGCCGCAGACAGGGGGAAAACACTGAAGCTTTCTTT. The encoded protein is CASSRRQGENTEAFF.